This is a list of T cell receptor beta chains from one sample in a study of technical replicates of blood from several donors. Profiled with immunoSEQ multiplex PCR; TCRdb holds only in-frame clones, not every one. The sample has under 110,000 clones, roughly 95% seen once. Sequenced sample: T cells isolated from PBMCs. The receptors originated from a human donor in good health. Each CDR3 is given with its conserved first and last residue. D genes are given only for firm matches. The size field is filled for only some rows; it gives once, few, many or a size class.

CDR3 DNA: TGTGCCAGCATTGGACAGATCCTAGACTCCTATAATTCACCCCTCCACTTT
CDR3 protein: CASIGQILDSYNSPLHF
V gene: TRBV11-2
clone size: -
J gene: TRBJ1-6
D gene: -

CDR3 DNA: TGTGCCAGCAGTTTAATATACAGGAAAAACATTCAGTACTTC
CDR3 protein: CASSLIYRKNIQYF
V gene: TRBV28
clone size: -
J gene: TRBJ2-4
D gene: -

CDR3 DNA: TGCGTCAGCAGGGATCTGGGGCGGACAGCCGACAAGCAGTACTTC
CDR3 protein: CVSRDLGRTADKQYF
V gene: TRBV10-2
clone size: -
J gene: TRBJ2-7
D gene: -

CDR3 DNA: TGTGCCAGCAGCTTGGCCGGGTCTGGCGAAAAACTGTTTTTT
CDR3 protein: CASSLAGSGEKLFF
V gene: TRBV5-6
clone size: -
J gene: TRBJ1-4
D gene: -

CDR3 DNA: TGTGCCAGCAGCCAAGGCTACAGGGATCAGCCCCAGCATTTT
CDR3 protein: CASSQGYRDQPQHF
V gene: TRBV4-2
clone size: -
J gene: TRBJ1-5
D gene: -

CDR3 DNA: TGTGCCAGCAGCTGGGGGGTTTTTACTAGCGGGGTCTCCTACGAGCAGTACTTC
CDR3 protein: CASSWGVFTSGVSYEQYF
V gene: TRBV5-8
clone size: -
J gene: TRBJ2-7
D gene: TRBD2

CDR3 DNA: TGTGCCAGCAGCGTAGGAAGGAGTGGGGTAGGGGGAAACACCGGGGAGCTGTTTTTT
CDR3 protein: CASSVGRSGVGGNTGELFF
V gene: TRBV9
clone size: -
J gene: TRBJ2-2
D gene: -

CDR3 DNA: TGTGCCAGTAGTCACCAGGGTGGGTATCAGCCCCAGCATTTT
CDR3 protein: CASSHQGGYQPQHF
V gene: TRBV19
clone size: -
J gene: TRBJ1-5
D gene: -

CDR3 DNA: TGTGCCAGCAGTTTAGGGCCCATCTCCGTCTTC
CDR3 protein: CASSLGPISVF
V gene: TRBV28
clone size: once
J gene: TRBJ2-7
D gene: -

CDR3 DNA: TGTGCCAGCAGCTCTGGACAGTCCTCGAACACCGGGGAGCTGTTTTTT
CDR3 protein: CASSSGQSSNTGELFF
V gene: TRBV7-6
clone size: once
J gene: TRBJ2-2
D gene: -

CDR3 DNA: TGTGCCAGTAGTACCGACAGTAGATCCTACAATGAGCAGTTCTTC
CDR3 protein: CASSTDSRSYNEQFF
V gene: TRBV19
clone size: -
J gene: TRBJ2-1
D gene: -